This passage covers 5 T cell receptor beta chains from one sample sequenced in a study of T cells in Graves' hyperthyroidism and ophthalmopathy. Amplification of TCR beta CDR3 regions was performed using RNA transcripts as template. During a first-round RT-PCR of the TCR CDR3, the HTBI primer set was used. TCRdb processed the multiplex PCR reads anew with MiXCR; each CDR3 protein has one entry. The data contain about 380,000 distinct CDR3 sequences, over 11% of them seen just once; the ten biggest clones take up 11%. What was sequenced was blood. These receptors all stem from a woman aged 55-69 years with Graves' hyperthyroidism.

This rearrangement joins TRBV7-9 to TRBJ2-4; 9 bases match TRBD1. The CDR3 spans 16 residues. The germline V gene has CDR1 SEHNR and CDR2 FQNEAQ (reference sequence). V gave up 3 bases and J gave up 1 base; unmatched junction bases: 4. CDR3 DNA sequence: TGTGCCAGCAGCTTGGGGACAGGGATCGCCAAAAACATTCAGTACTTC. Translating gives CASSLGTGIAKNIQYF.

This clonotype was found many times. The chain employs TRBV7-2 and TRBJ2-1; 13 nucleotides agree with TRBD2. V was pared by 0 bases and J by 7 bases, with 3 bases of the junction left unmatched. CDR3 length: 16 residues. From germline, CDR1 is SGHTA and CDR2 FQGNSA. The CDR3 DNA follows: TGTGCCAGCAGCTTAGCGGGGACTAGCGGGGTTAATGAGCAGTTCTTC. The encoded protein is CASSLAGTSGVNEQFF.

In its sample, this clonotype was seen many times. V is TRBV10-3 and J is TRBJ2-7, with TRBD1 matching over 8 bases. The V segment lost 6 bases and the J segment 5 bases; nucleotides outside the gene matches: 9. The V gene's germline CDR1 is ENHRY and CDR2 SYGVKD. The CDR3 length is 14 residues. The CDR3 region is CAIRAGQGANEQYF. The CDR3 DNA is TGTGCCATCAGGGCGGGCCAGGGGGCTAACGAGCAGTACTTC.

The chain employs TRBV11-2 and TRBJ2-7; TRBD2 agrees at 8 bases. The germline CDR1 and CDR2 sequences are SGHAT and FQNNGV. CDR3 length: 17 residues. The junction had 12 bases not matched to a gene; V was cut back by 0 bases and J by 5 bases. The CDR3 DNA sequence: TGTGCCAGCAGCTTAGACTCCCGAGCGGGAGTAAGCCACGAGCAGTACTTC. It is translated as CASSLDSRAGVSHEQYF.

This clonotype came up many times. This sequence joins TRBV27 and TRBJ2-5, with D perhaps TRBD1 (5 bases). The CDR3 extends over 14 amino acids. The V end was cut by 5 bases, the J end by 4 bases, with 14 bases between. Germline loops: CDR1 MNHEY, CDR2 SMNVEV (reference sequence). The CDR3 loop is CASSLRVFGETQYF. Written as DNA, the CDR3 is TGTGCCAGCAGTCTCAGGGTTTTTGGAGAGACCCAGTACTTC.